This T cell receptor beta chain was observed in a study of glioma-infiltrating T cells. Notes on the study in general: Shared blood CDR3 signature motifs marked patients with low tissue-blood divergence. Non-neoplastic patients had below-expected tissue-blood divergence, while all gliomas exceeded expectation. Tissue and blood shared very few CDR3 sequences.

Details on this clonotype: Antigen specificity is unknown.

TCR alpha and beta CDR3 regions were amplified from RNA using iRepertoire nested multiplex PCR. TCRdb reprocessed the multiplex PCR reads via MiXCR and lists one record per CDR3 protein. The table lists 300,000 to 400,000 distinct CDR3 sequences, 35% to 45% of them singletons. Looked up from germline, CDR1 is SGHNT and CDR2 is YYREEE (reference sequence). CDR3 size: 14 residues. V dropped 0 bases and J dropped 6 bases, with 10 bases sitting between them. This clonotype originated in a human donor with low-grade glioma or glioblastoma, undergoing nonglioma brain surgery, or in good health (not recorded which). The gene calls are TRBV5-4 and TRBJ1-5, with D possibly matching TRBD1 (5 bases). Input material: glioma tissue, nonneoplastic brain tissue, or PBMCs (not recorded which). CDR3 DNA sequence: TGTGCCAGCAGCTTGGCAGGGACTGCTCAGCCCCAGCATTTT. It yields the protein CASSLAGTAQPQHF. Using reference TRBV5-4 and TRBJ1-5 for the parts outside the CDR3, the full variable domain is ETGVTQSPTHLIKTRGQQVTLRCSSQSGHNTVSWYQQALGQGPQFIFQYYREEENGRGNFPPRFSGLQFPNYSSELNVNALELDDSALYLCASSLAGTAQPQHFGDGTRLSIL.